The 9 T cell receptor beta chains reported below all come from one sample, sequenced in a study of blood T cell repertoires in COVID-19. Sequenced by immunoSEQ multiplex PCR; TCRdb stores in-frame clones only, minus some. The sample carries about 200,000 clones, 80% to 90% recorded once. Material for sequencing was PBMCs or T cells enriched from blood (not recorded which). Receptors were obtained from a woman aged 40 to 55 with acute COVID-19.

For the CDR3, the DNA is TGTGCCAGCAGCTTAGCACAAGATACGCAGTATTTT. Encoded protein: CASSLAQDTQYF. The chain couples TRBV7-9 to TRBJ2-3; D is undetermined. Germline V gives CDR1 SEHNR, CDR2 FQNEAQ (reference sequence). The CDR3 is 12 amino acids. The V end lost 0 bases, the J end lost 5 bases, and 3 bases lay between the germline ends.

This chain uses TRBV12-3 or TRBV12-4 with TRBJ2-1; possibly TRBD1 for D (6 bases). The CDR3 spans 13 residues. The ends were cut back, 6 bases at V and 5 bases at J, with 11 bases in the middle. CDR3 loop: CASSRGRNNEQFF. The CDR3, as DNA: TGTGCCAGCAGCAGGGGACGAAACAATGAGCAGTTCTTC.

The chain is built from TRBV27 and TRBJ1-1; D unclear. This CDR3 spans 16 amino acids. V was pared by 3 bases and J by 3 bases, with 17 bases between. Germline loops: CDR1 MNHEY, CDR2 SMNVEV (reference sequence). The CDR3 loop is CASSLVSSIRHTEAFF. The CDR3, as DNA: TGTGCCAGCAGTTTGGTTTCCTCCATCAGGCACACTGAAGCTTTCTTT.

The J gene is TRBJ1-5, the V gene TRBV9; D unresolved. Germline assignment: CDR1 SGDLS and CDR2 YYNGEE. The V gene lost 4 bases and the J gene lost 6 bases, with 11 bases spanning the gap. The CDR3 consists of 13 residues. CDR3 amino acids: CASSPRSGQPQHF. Written as DNA, the CDR3 is TGTGCCAGCAGCCCGCGATCCGGTCAGCCCCAGCATTTT.

The chain links TRBV7-2 to TRBJ1-2; D remains ambiguous. CDR3 length: 14 amino acids. Germline CDR1 and CDR2: SGHTA and FQGNSA. Trimming removed 1 base at V and 3 bases at J, with 9 bases between. The CDR3 coding sequence is TGTGCCAGCAGCTTAGGGTGGCAAGACTATGGCTACACCTTC. This codes for CASSLGWQDYGYTF. The variable domain in full, with the rest retrieved from reference TRBV7-2 and TRBJ1-2, is GAGVSQSPSNKVTEKGKDVELRCDPISGHTALYWYRQSLGQGLEFLIYFQGNSAPDKSGLPSDRFSAERTGGSVSTLTIQRTQQEDSAVYLCASSLGWQDYGYTFGSGTRLTVV.

This chain links TRBV9 with TRBJ2-3; 8 bases line up with TRBD2. CDR3 length equals 16 residues. CDR1 and CDR2 (germline): SGDLS, YYNGEE. Germline trimming cut 0 bases from V and 5 bases from J; bases unmatched to any gene: 8. Here the CDR3 DNA reads TGTGCCAGCAGCGTAGGGGGTAGCGGGGCGGGAGATACGCAGTATTTT. Protein sequence: CASSVGGSGAGDTQYF.

The J gene is TRBJ2-1, the V gene TRBV18, with 9 bases that match TRBD2. V was pared by 3 bases and J by 3 bases, with 15 bases of the junction left unmatched. Per the germline V gene, CDR1 is KGHSH and CDR2 is LQKENI. The CDR3 consists of 19 residues. Written as DNA, the CDR3 is TGTGCCAGCTCACCCCGAACAAACCGGCGGGAGGGGGTCTACAATGAGCAGTTCTTC. It specifies CASSPRTNRREGVYNEQFF.

V and J are TRBV12-3 or TRBV12-4 and TRBJ1-1; D is possibly TRBD1 (5 bases). This CDR3 has 13 amino acids. Trimming left V 7 bases short and J 6 bases short, with 15 bases between. CDR3 sequence (DNA): TGTGCCAGCAACCAGGGAGGGGCCGCTGAAGCTTTCTTT. Translated: CASNQGGAAEAFF.

This clone was counted a few times. The V call is TRBV9, the J call TRBJ2-7; 10 bases map to TRBD2. The CDR3 spans 15 residues. Germline loops: CDR1 SGDLS, CDR2 YYNGEE. The V gene end was trimmed by 4 bases and the J gene end by 7 bases; junction bases not matched to a gene: 11. The CDR3 nucleotides are TGTGCCAGCAGCTCCGGCCCCCTAGCGGGAGAAGAGCAGTACTTC. Amino acids: CASSSGPLAGEEQYF.